These 28 T cell receptor beta chains were sequenced from one sample in a study of CXCR3-negative and CXCR3-positive naive CD8 T cells. Antigens of these TCRs are unknown. All TRB cDNA libraries came from 5' RACE performed with UMI labels. TCRdb derives one entry per CDR3 protein from the 5' RACE reads, leaving out DNA. Its table records about 150,000 distinct CDR3 sequences. Study outcomes and limitations: Greater hydrophobicity was found in TRB CDR3s of CXCR3-positive naive cells than of CXCR3-negative naive cells.

Sequenced input: naive CXCR3+ CD8+ T cells from blood. Subset here: CD45RO-CCR7+CD27+CD95- naive CD8+ T cells expressing CXCR3 (TNR3+). The receptor set was obtained from a human donor in good health. Some clones in this sample may be carry-over from other donors' samples.

The gene calls are TRBV28 and TRBJ2-7; TCRdb's assignment of TRBD1 cannot be checked, as there is no DNA. The CDR3 sequence is 14 residues long. Germline V gives CDR1 MDHEN, CDR2 SYDVKM. The CDR3 loop is CAWGGTAFWGEQYF.

This chain connects TRBV30 to TRBJ2-3. Germline CDR1 reads GTSNPN; CDR2 reads SVGIG (reference sequence). This CDR3 region has 13 residues. This CDR3 reads CAWSAFGRDTQYF.

The V and J genes are TRBV5-5 and TRBJ1-2; TCRdb reports TRBD1, a call that lacks DNA to check it against. The length of the CDR3 is 18 residues. Germline V gene sequence: CDR1 SGHKS, CDR2 YYEKEE (reference sequence). The CDR3 protein is CASSPGQGREVLLRGYTF.

This chain links TRBV29-1 with TRBJ2-7. This CDR3 contains 12 residues. Germline lookup yields CDR1 SQVTM and CDR2 ANQGSEA. The chain's CDR3 is CSVAISTYEQYF.

The chain links TRBV6-4 to TRBJ2-2; as DNA is missing, the TRBD1 call by TCRdb cannot be tested. This CDR3 region has 14 residues. Germline CDR1 reads MRHNA; CDR2 reads SNTAGT. The CDR3 here is CASSDFGGSGELFF.

This sequence joins TRBV11-3 and TRBJ2-5; TCRdb names TRBD2, which stays unverified in the absence of DNA. Germline V CDR1 and CDR2: SGHNT, YENEEA. This CDR3 region has 15 residues. The CDR3 here is CASSSRTSGQETQYF. Supplemented by reference TRBV11-3 and TRBJ2-5, the full variable domain reads EAGVVQSPRYKIIEKKQPVAFWCNPISGHNTLYWYLQNLGQGPELLIRYENEEAVDDSQLPKDRFSAERLKGVDSTLKIQPAELGDSAVYLCASSSRTSGQETQYFGPGTRLLVL.

V is TRBV7-9 and J is TRBJ2-2; checking the TCRdb D call of TRBD1 is not possible without DNA. The V gene's germline CDR1 is SEHNR and CDR2 FQNEAQ (reference sequence). The CDR3 sequence is 17 residues long. The CDR3: CASSSRSQGARTGELFF.

The chain joins TRBV5-1 to TRBJ2-7. CDR3 length: 13 residues. The germline CDR1 and CDR2 sequences are SGHRS and YFSETQ. CDR3 region: CASSLGAGDEQYF.

This chain uses TRBV2 with TRBJ2-7; TCRdb gives TRBD2 as the D gene, but with no DNA this cannot be confirmed. CDR3 length: 18 residues. Germline V gene data show CDR1 as SNHLY and CDR2 as FYNNEI. This CDR3 reads CASSETGPLTSRPYEQYF.

This chain joins TRBV5-4 and TRBJ2-5; TCRdb lists TRBD1, though no DNA is available to test this call. Germline values: CDR1 SGHNT, CDR2 YYREEE (reference sequence). This CDR3 spans 14 amino acids. CDR3 region: CASKTSTGGETQYF.

This chain connects TRBV6-6 to TRBJ1-1. The germline CDR1 and CDR2 sequences are MNHNY and SVGAGI (reference sequence). This CDR3 spans 17 amino acids. The CDR3 sequence: CASSSLDLRAMNTEAFF.

The V call is TRBV7-3, the J call TRBJ1-1. The V gene's germline CDR1 is SGHTA and CDR2 FQGTGA. The CDR3 totals 14 residues. The CDR3 spells CASSLTVGGTEAFF. The whole variable domain, remainder taken from reference TRBV7-3 and TRBJ1-1, is GAGVSQTPSNKVTEKGKYVELRCDPISGHTALYWYRQSLGQGPEFLIYFQGTGAADDSGLPNDRFFAVRPEGSVSTLKIQRTERGDSAVYLCASSLTVGGTEAFFGQGTRLTVV.

The rearrangement uses TRBV28 and TRBJ2-7; TCRdb names TRBD1, which stays unverified in the absence of DNA. CDR3 length: 13 amino acids. The germline V gene encodes CDR1 MDHEN and CDR2 SYDVKM. The CDR3 is CASNGASSYEQYF.

The chain is built from TRBV7-9 and TRBJ2-7; the D call from TCRdb, TRBD1, cannot be confirmed without DNA. Germline CDR1 and CDR2: SEHNR and FQNEAQ (reference sequence). This CDR3 spans 16 amino acids. CDR3 amino acids: CASSPAGGGSSYEQYF. The full variable domain, in which reference TRBV7-9 and TRBJ2-7 provide the parts outside the CDR3, is DTGVSQNPRHKITKRGQNVTFRCDPISEHNRLYWYRQTLGQGPEFLTYFQNEAQLEKSRLLSDRFSAERPKGSFSTLEIQRTEQGDSAMYLCASSPAGGGSSYEQYFGPGTRLTVT.

The chain recombines TRBV29-1 with TRBJ2-1; TCRdb's D call of TRBD2 is untestable without DNA. From germline, CDR1 is SQVTM and CDR2 ANQGSEA. This CDR3 comprises 16 residues. The CDR3 sequence is CSVPEGGLAGDDEQFF.

This chain links TRBV5-6 with TRBJ2-1. The germline V gene has CDR1 SGHDT and CDR2 YYEEEE. The CDR3 is made up of 12 amino acids. The CDR3 protein is CASSRINNEQFF.

The chain employs TRBV14 and TRBJ1-2. The CDR3 contains 14 residues. Per the germline V gene, CDR1 is SGHDN and CDR2 is FVKESK. CDR3 residues: CASSQETENYGYTF.

The rearrangement uses TRBV19 and TRBJ1-1; TCRdb outputs TRBD1, but without DNA this stays unchecked. There are 13 residues in the CDR3. Germline V gene data show CDR1 as LNHDA and CDR2 as SQIVND (reference sequence). The CDR3 is CASGPQGWTEAFF. Full variable domain (missing parts from reference TRBV19 and TRBJ1-1): DGGITQSPKYLFRKEGQNVTLSCEQNLNHDAMYWYRQDPGQGLRLIYYSQIVNDFQKGDIAEGYSVSREKKESFPLTVTSAQKNPTAFYLCASGPQGWTEAFFGQGTRLTVV.

V and J are TRBV14 and TRBJ2-7; the D call from TCRdb, TRBD2, cannot be confirmed without DNA. Germline CDR1 reads SGHDN; CDR2 reads FVKESK. This CDR3 spans 14 amino acids. The CDR3 loop reads CASCQREQPYEQYF.

The chain links TRBV29-1 to TRBJ2-5; as DNA is missing, the TRBD2 call by TCRdb cannot be tested. Germline CDR1 SQVTM, CDR2 ANQGSEA. This CDR3 comprises 15 residues. CDR3 amino acids: CSVGTSGSLQETQYF.

The chain is built from TRBV4-3 and TRBJ2-2. This CDR3 has 17 residues. The germline V gene encodes CDR1 LGHNA and CDR2 YSLEER. The CDR3: CASSQDILISITGELFF.

V and J are TRBV5-8 and TRBJ1-3. In germline, CDR1 is SGHTS, CDR2 YDEGEE. This CDR3 is built from 16 residues. The CDR3 region is CASSLGGLSSGNTIYF.

V is TRBV7-6 and J is TRBJ2-6; TCRdb's D gene call, TRBD2, goes unchecked for lack of DNA. CDR1 is SGHVS, CDR2 FNYEAQ, per germline. The CDR3 loop spans 17 amino acids. This chain's CDR3 is CASSSPSGREGANVLTF. The variable domain in full, completed from reference TRBV7-6 and TRBJ2-6, reads GAGVSQSPRYKVTKRGQDVALRCDPISGHVSLYWYRQALGQGPEFLTYFNYEAQQDKSGLPNDRFSAERPEGSISTLTIQRTEQRDSAMYRCASSSPSGREGANVLTFGAGSRLTVL.

The chain recombines TRBV5-1 with TRBJ2-7; TCRdb picks TRBD2, but there is no DNA to check that call. The CDR3 is 16 amino acids. Germline CDR1 SGHRS, CDR2 YFSETQ. CDR3 residues: CASSLDLAGASYEQYF.

The chain joins TRBV20-1 to TRBJ2-7; TCRdb reports TRBD2, a call that lacks DNA to check it against. This CDR3 is built from 17 residues. Germline V CDR1 and CDR2: DFQATT, SNEGSKA (reference sequence). The CDR3 here is CSASQGLAAPPHYEQYF.

This sequence joins TRBV7-7 and TRBJ2-1; TCRdb reports TRBD1, a call that lacks DNA to check it against. The CDR3 covers 13 residues. Germline V gene data show CDR1 as SSHAT and CDR2 as FNYEAQ (reference sequence). CDR3 amino acids: CASGTTSYNEQFF.

This chain links TRBV4-3 with TRBJ1-1. This CDR3 has 15 residues. Germline values: CDR1 LGHNA, CDR2 YSLEER. The CDR3 reads CASSQDLTVGSEAFF.

The J gene is TRBJ2-2, the V gene TRBV5-5; the D call of TRBD1 rests on TCRdb alone, since no DNA is present to check it. This CDR3 has 17 amino acids. Germline V gene sequence: CDR1 SGHKS, CDR2 YYEKEE (reference sequence). The CDR3: CASSLAGESLPTGELFF.